This entry lists 14 T cell receptor beta chains sequenced from one sample in a study of control samples from healthy donors and cancer patients. Using immunoSEQ multiplex PCR, the repertoire was profiled, and TCRdb retains in-frame clones only, with some absent. The repertoire consists of roughly 84,000 clones, with around 89% occurring once and the leading ten covering approximately 7.2%. Source material: blood. The receptors derive from a man aged 45-60 years in good health.

The rearrangement uses TRBV3-1 (or the pseudogene TRBV3-2) and TRBJ1-3; the match to TRBD1 covers 7 bases. CDR1 is LGHDT and CDR2 is YNNKEL in the germline V gene (reference sequence). The CDR3 length is 16 residues. The V and J ends lost 3 bases and 4 bases, in that order; junction bases with no gene match: 9. The CDR3 here is CASSHYSGGVGNTIYF. In DNA, the CDR3 is TGTGCCAGCAGCCACTATTCAGGGGGTGTCGGAAACACCATATATTTT.

The sample holds one count of this clone. The J gene is TRBJ2-5, the V gene TRBV2; a possible D gene is TRBD2 (5 bases). Germline V gene lookup returns CDR1 SNHLY and CDR2 FYNNEI. Trimming shortened V by 0 bases and J by 4 bases, and 9 bases separated the two germline ends. The CDR3 runs to 14 residues. The CDR3 loop reads CASSEAPGGETQYF. CDR3 bases: TGTGCCAGCAGTGAAGCGCCAGGAGGAGAGACCCAGTACTTC.

This sequence joins TRBV2 and TRBJ1-1, with 7 nucleotides matching TRBD1. This CDR3 spans 16 amino acids. CDR1 is SNHLY and CDR2 is FYNNEI in the germline V gene. The V segment lost 7 bases and the J segment 4 bases; nucleotides outside the gene matches: 15. CDR3 in DNA: TGTGCCAGCACCGGAACGAGGGCAGGGGGGACCACTGAAGCTTTCTTT. It specifies CASTGTRAGGTTEAFF.

This clone is a singleton in its sample. The genes are TRBV6-1 and TRBJ2-1, with D perhaps matching TRBD2 (6 bases). Germline V gives CDR1 MNHNS, CDR2 SASEGT. Trimming removed 3 bases at V and 1 base at J, with 16 bases between. The length of the CDR3 is 17 residues. The CDR3 here is CASSETPWGVSYNEQFF. For the CDR3, the DNA is TGTGCCAGCAGTGAGACCCCTTGGGGGGTTTCCTACAATGAGCAGTTCTTC.

The chain uses TRBV4-3 and TRBJ2-3; tentative D call: TRBD2 (6 bases). The CDR3 has 15 amino acids. The V gene lost 0 bases and the J gene lost 4 bases, with 11 bases spanning the gap. CDR1 is LGHNA, CDR2 YSLEER, per germline. The CDR3, as DNA: TGCGCCAGCAGCCAAGAGAGGCTAGCGTCAGATACGCAGTATTTT. It yields the protein CASSQERLASDTQYF.

V and J are TRBV10-3 and TRBJ1-3, with D unresolved. The CDR3 extends over 15 amino acids. Germline V lookup: CDR1 ENHRY, CDR2 SYGVKD. V lost 11 bases to trimming and J lost 0 bases, with 17 bases between them. The CDR3 sequence: CAASPAGYSGNTIYF. The CDR3 DNA reads as TGTGCCGCCTCCCCTGCGGGCTACTCTGGAAACACCATATATTTT.

The chain joins TRBV3-1 (or the pseudogene TRBV3-2) to TRBJ2-7, with 8 bases aligning to TRBD2. V lost 0 bases to trimming and J lost 2 bases; unmatched junction nucleotides: 3. CDR3 length: 15 residues. Germline V gene lookup returns CDR1 LGHDT and CDR2 YNNKEL (reference sequence). CDR3 region: CASSQDPGGTYEQYF. CDR3 nucleotide sequence: TGTGCCAGCAGCCAAGATCCGGGGGGGACCTACGAGCAGTACTTC.

Only a few counts were recorded for this clone. This rearrangement joins TRBV30 to TRBJ1-4; the D is unclear. CDR3 length equals 15 residues. Trimming removed 2 bases from V and 4 bases from J, with 14 bases in between. Germline values: CDR1 GTSNPN, CDR2 SVGIG (reference sequence). CDR3 bases: TGTGCCTGGAGTTATGCGTGGGGTAATAATGAAAAACTGTTTTTT. It specifies CAWSYAWGNNEKLFF.

The gene calls are TRBV5-1 and TRBJ1-5; D is perhaps TRBD1 (6 bases). V dropped 2 bases and J dropped 0 bases, with 15 bases sitting between them. This CDR3 spans 17 amino acids. Germline V CDR1 and CDR2: SGHRS, YFSETQ. The CDR3 here is CASSLRGGTGSNQPQHF. The CDR3 coding sequence is TGCGCCAGCAGCTTAAGGGGGGGAACGGGTAGCAATCAGCCCCAGCATTTT.

J is TRBJ1-1 and V is TRBV2, with D perhaps TRBD1 (5 bases). With 4 bases removed from V and 5 bases from J, the gap between germline ends came to 14 bases. Germline CDR1 and CDR2: SNHLY and FYNNEI. This CDR3 comprises 14 residues. The CDR3 DNA is TGTGCCAGCAGTGTCGGGGGGTCGGGTACTGAAGCTTTCTTT. Translated: CASSVGGSGTEAFF.

V is TRBV9 and J is TRBJ1-5, with D unclear. This CDR3 comprises 14 residues. Looked up from germline, CDR1 is SGDLS and CDR2 is YYNGEE. V was shortened by 4 bases and J by 9 bases, with 17 bases between the two germline ends. This CDR3 is CASSLEEYLSPQHF. The CDR3 bases are TGTGCCAGCAGCCTAGAGGAGTACCTATCGCCCCAGCATTTT.

The V gene is TRBV14, the J gene TRBJ2-7; 7 bases are shared with TRBD1. The length of the CDR3 is 14 residues. The V gene end was trimmed by 3 bases and the J gene end by 3 bases; junction bases not matched to a gene: 5. The germline gives CDR1 SGHDN, CDR2 FVKESK. The CDR3 DNA reads as TGTGCCAGCAGCCACTGGGACAGTTACTACGAGCAGTACTTC. Translated, it gives CASSHWDSYYEQYF.

The chain employs TRBV9 and TRBJ1-2; D is possibly TRBD1 (6 bases). The CDR3 runs 13 residues. V shed 3 bases and J shed 9 bases, with 15 bases lying between them. In germline, CDR1 is SGDLS, CDR2 YYNGEE. The CDR3 region is CASSGQDLGSYTF. Here the CDR3 DNA reads TGTGCCAGCAGCGGACAGGACCTGGGAAGCTACACCTTC. The full variable domain, its missing parts supplied by reference TRBV9 and TRBJ1-2, is DSGVTQTPKHLITATGQRVTLRCSPRSGDLSVYWYQQSLDQGLQFLIQYYNGEERAKGNILERFSAQQFPDLHSELNLSSLELGDSALYFCASSGQDLGSYTFGSGTRLTVV.

The sample holds a few counts of this clone. Other nucleotide sequences in the sample specify the same CDR3. The chain combines TRBV9 with TRBJ1-2, with D possibly being TRBD1 (5 bases). Per the germline V gene, CDR1 is SGDLS and CDR2 is YYNGEE. V lost 4 bases, J lost 1 base, and 11 bases lay in between. The CDR3 has 14 amino acids. The CDR3 is CASSPGQGNYGYTF. DNA for the CDR3: TGTGCCAGCAGCCCCGGTCAGGGTAACTATGGCTACACCTTC.